The 25 T cell receptor beta chains below all came from one sample that was sequenced in a study of control samples from healthy donors and cancer patients. Measured with immunoSEQ multiplex PCR; TCRdb has only the in-frame clones, and not every one. The data show tens of thousands of clones, with about nine tenths seen just once and 10% to 15% held by the top ten. The specimen was PBMCs. The source is a man aged 50 to 60 with lung cancer.

The chain combines TRBV18 with TRBJ1-3; 8 bases agree with TRBD1. J was trimmed by 1 base and V by 3 bases; bases with no gene match: 5. The germline V gene encodes CDR1 KGHSH and CDR2 LQKENI. The CDR3 has 16 residues. CDR3 bases: TGTGCCAGCTCACCTTACGGGACAGGTTCTGGAAACACCATATATTTT. Translation gives CASSPYGTGSGNTIYF.

This chain connects TRBV7-9 to TRBJ1-2; D gene unclear. V lost 2 bases to trimming and J lost 2 bases, with 6 bases between them. This CDR3 comprises 13 residues. Germline values: CDR1 SEHNR, CDR2 FQNEAQ (reference sequence). CDR3 in amino acids: CASSLQENYGYTF. The CDR3 DNA reads as TGTGCCAGCAGCTTACAGGAGAACTATGGCTACACCTTC.

The chain is built from TRBV7-3 and TRBJ2-7; 9 bases map to TRBD1. The CDR3 runs 19 residues. V shed 1 base, J shed 2 bases, and the junction held 15 bases outside the gene matches. Germline CDR1 reads SGHTA; CDR2 reads FQGTGA. The CDR3 reads CASSLRRDRESTKAYEQYF. In nucleotides, the CDR3 is TGTGCCAGCAGCTTAAGGCGGGACAGGGAATCCACAAAGGCCTACGAGCAGTACTTC.

V and J are TRBV29-1 and TRBJ1-2; no clear D. The CDR3 sequence is 11 residues long. The germline CDR1 and CDR2 sequences are SQVTM and ANQGSEA. Trimming removed 6 bases from V and 6 bases from J, with 11 bases in between. The CDR3 loop reads CSVPWEHGYTF. The CDR3 region has the DNA TGCAGCGTCCCGTGGGAGCATGGCTACACCTTC.

CDR3 in DNA: TGTGCCAGCAGTAGACAGGGACTAACTTGGGCTTTCTTT. Translated, it gives CASSRQGLTWAFF. The chain uses TRBV12-3 or TRBV12-4 and TRBJ1-1; 7 bases map to TRBD1. This CDR3 region has 13 residues. V dropped 5 bases and J dropped 11; count of bases not matched to a gene: 11.

The genes are TRBV5-1 and TRBJ1-1, with D unresolved. The V and J ends lost 1 base and 6 bases respectively, with 16 bases between them. The CDR3 loop spans 15 amino acids. The germline V gene encodes CDR1 SGHRS and CDR2 YFSETQ. Here the CDR3 reads CASSLSGESSAEAFF. The CDR3 region has the DNA TGCGCCAGCAGCTTGTCTGGCGAATCTTCCGCTGAAGCTTTCTTT.

V is TRBV18 and J is TRBJ1-1, with 8 bases fitting TRBD1. This CDR3 contains 14 residues. Germline CDR1 and CDR2: KGHSH and LQKENI. Unmatched junction bases numbered 3, after V lost 2 bases and J lost 4 bases. CDR3 sequence reads: CASSPVTGGTEAFF. CDR3 nucleotides: TGTGCCAGCTCACCAGTTACAGGGGGCACTGAAGCTTTCTTT. Filled out from reference TRBV18 and TRBJ1-1, the complete variable domain reads NAGVMQNPRHLVRRRGQEARLRCSPMKGHSHVYWYRQLPEEGLKFMVYLQKENIIDESGMPKERFSAEFPKEGPSILRIQQVVRGDSAAYFCASSPVTGGTEAFFGQGTRLTVV.

This clone was recorded once. CDR3 residues: CASSLNHPGQGNTIYF. The CDR3 DNA reads TGTGCCAGTAGTTTAAACCATCCGGGACAGGGAAACACCATATATTTT. The chain uses TRBV19 and TRBJ1-3, with 7 positions matching TRBD1. With V trimmed by 5 bases and J by 4 bases, 11 bases remained unmatched. Looked up from germline, CDR1 is LNHDA and CDR2 is SQIVND (reference sequence). CDR3 size: 16 residues. The whole variable domain, remainder taken from reference TRBV19 and TRBJ1-3, is DGGITQSPKYLFRKEGQNVTLSCEQNLNHDAMYWYRQDPGQGLRLIYYSQIVNDFQKGDIAEGYSVSREKKESFPLTVTSAQKNPTAFYLCASSLNHPGQGNTIYFGEGSWLTVV.

CDR3 region: CASSLTPSGGTETQYF. The DNA for the CDR3 is TGTGCCAGCAGCTTAACCCCTAGCGGGGGGACGGAGACCCAGTACTTC. V is TRBV7-3 and J is TRBJ2-5; 11 nucleotides match TRBD2. Germline assignment: CDR1 SGHTA and CDR2 FQGTGA. This CDR3 is built from 16 residues. After removal of 0 bases from V and 5 bases from J, the junction contained 5 bases not matched to a gene.

The chain uses TRBV11-3 and TRBJ2-2; 10 nucleotides align to TRBD2. V dropped 5 bases and J dropped 2; count of bases not matched to a gene: 5. The CDR3 has 16 residues. Germline V lookup: CDR1 SGHNT, CDR2 YENEEA. The CDR3 loop reads CASSDRLAGNTGELFF. The CDR3 DNA reads TGTGCCAGCAGCGACCGACTAGCGGGCAACACCGGGGAGCTGTTTTTT.

This chain links TRBV6-2 or TRBV6-3 with TRBJ1-5; D is uncertain. This CDR3 spans 12 amino acids. Germline V gives CDR1 MNHEY, CDR2 SVGEGT. Trimming shortened V by 6 bases and J by 5 bases, and 8 bases separated the two germline ends. The chain's CDR3 is CASSEEDQPQHF. The CDR3 region has the DNA TGTGCCAGCAGCGAGGAAGATCAGCCCCAGCATTTT.

The chain recombines TRBV3-1 (or the pseudogene TRBV3-2) with TRBJ1-5, with unresolved D. Trimming took off 4 bases at V and 5 bases at J, with 12 bases between the two ends. The CDR3 covers 14 residues. The germline V gene encodes CDR1 LGHDT and CDR2 YNNKEL (reference sequence). The CDR3 bases are TGTGCCAGCAGCCTGGCCGGGATCCATCAGCCCCAGCATTTT. It codes for CASSLAGIHQPQHF.

This rearrangement joins TRBV19 to TRBJ1-5; 9 bases map to TRBD1. Germline V CDR1 and CDR2: LNHDA, SQIVND (reference sequence). Trimming cost V 3 bases and J 4 bases; bases outside gene matches: 4. The CDR3 sequence is 15 residues long. The CDR3 nucleotides are TGTGCCAGTAGTATGGCGACAGGGGGAAATCAGCCCCAGCATTTT. Protein: CASSMATGGNQPQHF.

CDR3 DNA: TGTGCCAGCAGCTTGGTAGGACAGGCCTATAATTCACCCCTCCACTTT. Protein product: CASSLVGQAYNSPLHF. This chain uses TRBV5-5 with TRBJ1-6; TRBD1 matches 7 bases. Germline assignment: CDR1 SGHKS and CDR2 YYEKEE (reference sequence). The V and J ends lost 0 bases and 2 bases, in that order; junction bases with no gene match: 2. The CDR3 is made up of 16 amino acids.

This rearrangement joins TRBV29-1 to TRBJ2-5; 8 nucleotides match TRBD1. V was pared by 1 base and J by 2 bases, with 12 bases of the junction left unmatched. The CDR3 totals 17 residues. Germline V lookup: CDR1 SQVTM, CDR2 ANQGSEA. CDR3 loop: CSVEASIWGQAQETQYF. The CDR3 DNA is TGCAGCGTTGAAGCGTCCATCTGGGGACAGGCGCAAGAGACCCAGTACTTC.

This clone was seen just once. The rearrangement joins TRBV18 to TRBJ2-1; 9 nucleotides align to TRBD1. V shed 3 bases and J 2 bases; nucleotides not matched to a gene: 5. CDR1 is KGHSH and CDR2 is LQKENI in the germline V gene. The CDR3 length is 16 residues. For the CDR3, the DNA is TGTGCCAGCTCACCTGGGACAGGGAATACCTACAATGAGCAGTTCTTC. This sequence encodes CASSPGTGNTYNEQFF.

The rearrangement uses TRBV5-6 and TRBJ1-1; D remains ambiguous. The V end lost 0 bases, the J end lost 8 bases, and 11 bases lay between the germline ends. The CDR3 loop spans 13 amino acids. Germline values: CDR1 SGHDT, CDR2 YYEEEE. CDR3 coding DNA: TGTGCCAGCAGCTTGGGGCATTTGGGAGAAGCTTTCTTT. Amino acids: CASSLGHLGEAFF.

The V gene is TRBV10-3, the J gene TRBJ1-1, with 7 bases matching TRBD1. The ends lost 4 bases at V and 1 base at J; junction bases unmatched: 3. This CDR3 is 14 amino acids long. Germline values: CDR1 ENHRY, CDR2 SYGVKD. CDR3 DNA: TGTGCCATCAGTGCAGGACAGGCGAACACTGAAGCTTTCTTT. Translated, it gives CAISAGQANTEAFF.

V usage is TRBV10-3 and J usage is TRBJ1-3; 12 bases line up with TRBD1. The CDR3 extends over 19 amino acids. Trimming cost V 4 bases and J 2 bases; bases outside gene matches: 12. Per germline, CDR1 ENHRY and CDR2 SYGVKD. CDR3 sequence reads: CAISGGGQGARNTGNTIYF. DNA for the CDR3: TGTGCCATCAGTGGAGGGGGACAGGGGGCGCGAAATACTGGAAACACCATATATTTT.

For this clone: A junction boundary mismatches the germline segment, possibly from a read error. The V and J genes are TRBV18 and TRBJ2-1; TRBD2 agrees at 8 bases. The V gene's germline CDR1 is KGHSH and CDR2 LQKENI. The CDR3 contains 17 residues. This chain's CDR3 is CPSPPRRGGSQFNEQFF. The CDR3, as DNA: TGTCCCAGCCCACCACGACGGGGGGGCAGTCAATTTAATGAGCAGTTCTTC.

The chain recombines TRBV19 with TRBJ2-7, with D possibly being TRBD1 or TRBD2 (5 bases each). The V gene's germline CDR1 is LNHDA and CDR2 SQIVND (reference sequence). The V and J ends lost 4 bases and 2 bases respectively, with 12 bases between them. The CDR3 runs to 14 residues. CDR3 bases: TGTGCCAGTAGTAAAATAGGGACGGCCTACGAGCAGTACTTC. Translation gives CASSKIGTAYEQYF.

This chain uses TRBV30 with TRBJ2-7; D is unresolved. The CDR3 has 12 residues. Germline-derived CDR1 and CDR2 are GTSNPN and SVGIG (reference sequence). V was clipped by 2 bases and J by 0 bases, with 5 bases between them. The CDR3 reads CAWSRASYEQYF. CDR3 nucleotide sequence: TGTGCCTGGAGTCGGGCCTCCTACGAGCAGTACTTC.

This clone has only a few counts. V is TRBV7-9 and J is TRBJ1-2, with a tentative D call TRBD1 (6 bases). V shed 8 bases and J shed 2 bases, with 12 bases lying between them. This CDR3 is 13 amino acids long. Looked up from germline, CDR1 is SEHNR and CDR2 is FQNEAQ (reference sequence). The CDR3 reads CASSADSNYGYTF. The CDR3 nucleotides read TGTGCCAGCTCGGCGGACAGCAACTATGGCTACACCTTC.

The rearrangement joins TRBV5-1 to TRBJ2-5, with 10 bases matching TRBD2. The CDR3 sequence is 16 residues long. In germline, CDR1 is SGHRS, CDR2 YFSETQ. The trim removed 0 bases at V and 5 bases at J, leaving 7 bases unmatched. CDR3 nucleotide sequence: TGCGCCAGCAGCTTGGAATTAGCGGGGGGTCTCGAGACCCAGTACTTC. Translated, it gives CASSLELAGGLETQYF.

This clone was seen only once. The CDR3 region has the DNA TGTGCCAGCAGCTTACCCAATGGAGACGGGGCGGGAGGTGAGCAGTTCTTC. Translating gives CASSLPNGDGAGGEQFF. The rearrangement joins TRBV5-6 to TRBJ2-1; the match to TRBD2 covers 8 bases. Germline trimming cut 2 bases from V and 9 bases from J; bases unmatched to any gene: 16. This CDR3 comprises 17 residues. Germline V gives CDR1 SGHDT, CDR2 YYEEEE. Full variable domain (missing parts from reference TRBV5-6 and TRBJ2-1): DAGVTQSPTHLIKTRGQQVTLRCSPKSGHDTVSWYQQALGQGPQFIFQYYEEEERQRGNFPDRFSGHQFPNYSSELNVNALLLGDSALYLCASSLPNGDGAGGEQFFGPGTRLTVL.